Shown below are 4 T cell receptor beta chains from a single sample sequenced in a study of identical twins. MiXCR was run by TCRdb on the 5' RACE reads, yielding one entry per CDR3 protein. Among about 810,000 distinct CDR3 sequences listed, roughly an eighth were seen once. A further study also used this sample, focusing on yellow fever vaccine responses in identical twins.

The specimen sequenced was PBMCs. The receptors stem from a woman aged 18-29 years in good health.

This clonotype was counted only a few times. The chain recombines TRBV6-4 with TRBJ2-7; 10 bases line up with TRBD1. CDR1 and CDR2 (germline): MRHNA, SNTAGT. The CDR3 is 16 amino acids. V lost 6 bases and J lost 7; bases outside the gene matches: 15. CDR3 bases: TGTGCCAGCAGGAGCCCCGGGACAGGGGCCGCCTGGGAGCAGTACTTC. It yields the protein CASRSPGTGAAWEQYF.

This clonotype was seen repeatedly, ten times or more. The CDR3 loop reads CASSKQGSGGQYF. CDR3 nucleotide sequence: TGTGCCAGCAGCAAACAGGGTTCGGGGGGACAGTATTTT. The chain uses TRBV7-2 and TRBJ2-3; possible D gene TRBD2, 7 bases. The CDR3 totals 13 residues. Trimming removed 5 bases from V and 12 bases from J, with 18 bases in between. Germline CDR1 SGHTA, CDR2 FQGNSA.

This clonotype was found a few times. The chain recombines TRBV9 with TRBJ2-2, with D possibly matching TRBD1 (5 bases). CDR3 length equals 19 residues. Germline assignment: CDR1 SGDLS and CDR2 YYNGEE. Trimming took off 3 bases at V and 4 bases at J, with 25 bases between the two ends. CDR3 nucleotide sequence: TGTGCCAGCAGCGCCACAGGTCGTATGGGTTGGGCGCGCACCGGGGAGCTGTTTTTT. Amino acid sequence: CASSATGRMGWARTGELFF.

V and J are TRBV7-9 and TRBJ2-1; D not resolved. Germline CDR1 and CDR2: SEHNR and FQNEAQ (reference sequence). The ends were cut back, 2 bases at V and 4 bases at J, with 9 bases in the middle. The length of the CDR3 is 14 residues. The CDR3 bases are TGTGCCAGCAGCTTAAGGCGAATATACAATGAGCAGTTCTTC. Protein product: CASSLRRIYNEQFF.